This passage covers 21 T cell receptor beta chains from one sample sequenced in a study of cytomegalovirus exposure and HLA in healthy donors. Both 60 Vbeta primers and 13 Jbeta primers went into the PCR. Generated by immunoSEQ multiplex PCR, the TCRdb table keeps only in-frame clones and is missing some. Found here are about 160,000 clones, 80% of them singletons; the top ten hold about 4.5%. The sample was PBMCs. These receptors all come from a man aged 25 to 40 in good health and CMV-seronegative.

This clone was counted only a few times. J is TRBJ2-5 and V is TRBV9; D perhaps matches TRBD2 (5 bases). Germline values: CDR1 SGDLS, CDR2 YYNGEE. V was shortened by 0 bases and J by 4 bases, with 7 bases between the two germline ends. The CDR3 covers 13 residues. The CDR3 reads CASSVVEGETQYF. CDR3 bases: TGTGCCAGCAGCGTAGTTGAGGGAGAGACCCAGTACTTC.

This clone was detected only once. The rearrangement joins TRBV6-6 to TRBJ2-1; possibly TRBD2 for D (5 bases). The CDR3 length is 12 residues. The germline gives CDR1 MNHNY, CDR2 SVGAGI (reference sequence). V was trimmed by 6 bases and J by 4 bases, leaving 7 bases between them. The CDR3 region has the DNA TGTGCCAGCAGGGGAGCATACAATGAGCAGTTCTTC. Protein: CASRGAYNEQFF.

The table lists this clone with a few counts. The same CDR3 can be traced to other DNA sequences in this sample. The V and J genes are TRBV6-1 and TRBJ2-7; 7 positions agree with TRBD1. The V segment lost 6 bases and the J segment 2 bases; nucleotides outside the gene matches: 4. Germline V CDR1 and CDR2: MNHNS, SASEGT. This CDR3 contains 13 residues. The CDR3 protein is CASSPGTAYEQYF. CDR3 in DNA: TGTGCCAGCAGCCCCGGGACAGCCTACGAGCAGTACTTC.

The genes are TRBV6-5 and TRBJ1-1; TRBD1 matches at 8 bases. Germline CDR1 and CDR2: MNHEY and SVGAGI. This CDR3 is 14 amino acids long. The V gene end was trimmed by 6 bases and the J gene end by 5 bases; junction bases not matched to a gene: 8. CDR3 loop: CASSPRQGITEAFF. The CDR3 DNA follows: TGTGCCAGCAGCCCCCGACAGGGGATAACTGAAGCTTTCTTT.

The gene calls are TRBV5-1 and TRBJ1-1; possibly TRBD1 for D (5 bases). Trimming pared 0 bases from V and 0 bases from J, leaving 15 bases between. The CDR3 loop spans 17 amino acids. Germline V CDR1 and CDR2: SGHRS, YFSETQ. The CDR3, as DNA: TGCGCCAGCAGCTTGGGACGCAGGGCGGTCATGAACACTGAAGCTTTCTTT. Amino acids: CASSLGRRAVMNTEAFF.

This sequence joins TRBV19 and TRBJ2-1; 9 nucleotides align to TRBD2. Trimming took 3 bases from V and 6 from J; bases not matched to a gene: 3. Per the germline V gene, CDR1 is LNHDA and CDR2 is SQIVND (reference sequence). CDR3 length: 14 residues. CDR3 protein: CASSMILAGNEQFF. The CDR3 bases are TGTGCCAGTAGTATGATACTAGCGGGCAATGAGCAGTTCTTC.

The rearrangement uses TRBV27 and TRBJ2-1, with D perhaps TRBD2 (6 bases). The CDR3 consists of 14 residues. The germline V gene has CDR1 MNHEY and CDR2 SMNVEV (reference sequence). V lost 4 bases and J lost 5, with 12 bases in between. CDR3 sequence: CASSSTSLHNEQFF. CDR3 bases: TGTGCCAGCAGTTCTACTAGCCTCCACAATGAGCAGTTCTTC.

The rearrangement links TRBV5-1 to TRBJ2-1, with unresolved D. The V gene's germline CDR1 is SGHRS and CDR2 YFSETQ. The CDR3 has 14 amino acids. The V end lost 7 bases, the J end lost 5 bases, and 16 bases lay between the germline ends. The CDR3 spells CASFSSVGDNEQFF. For the CDR3, the DNA is TGCGCCAGCTTTAGTTCCGTAGGAGACAATGAGCAGTTCTTC.

This clone has only a few counts. V gene TRBV4-1 combines with J gene TRBJ1-4; 11 bases fit TRBD1. The CDR3 is made up of 16 amino acids. Germline trimming cut 3 bases from V and 8 bases from J; bases unmatched to any gene: 8. The germline gives CDR1 MGHRA, CDR2 YSYEKL. This CDR3 is CASSHLRGTGGEKLFF. CDR3 sequence (DNA): TGCGCCAGCAGCCACCTAAGGGGGACAGGGGGGGAAAAACTGTTTTTT.

The chain joins TRBV19 to TRBJ2-1; TRBD2 agrees at 8 bases. J gave up 9 bases and V 4 bases, and 11 bases lay outside the gene matches. CDR3 size: 15 residues. From germline, CDR1 is LNHDA and CDR2 SQIVND (reference sequence). The CDR3 spells CASSSPSGGRGEQFF. The CDR3 nucleotides read TGTGCCAGTAGTAGCCCCAGCGGGGGCCGGGGTGAGCAGTTCTTC. Together with reference TRBV19 and TRBJ2-1, the CDR3 gives the full variable domain: DGGITQSPKYLFRKEGQNVTLSCEQNLNHDAMYWYRQDPGQGLRLIYYSQIVNDFQKGDIAEGYSVSREKKESFPLTVTSAQKNPTAFYLCASSSPSGGRGEQFFGPGTRLTVL.

This clone was seen only once. V gene TRBV5-6 combines with J gene TRBJ1-4, with 9 positions matching TRBD1. The CDR3 is made up of 18 amino acids. Trimming at V came to 7 bases and at J to 7 bases, leaving 20 bases not matched to a gene. The germline V gene encodes CDR1 SGHDT and CDR2 YYEEEE. CDR3 DNA sequence: TGTGCCAGCGGTGACTCGTCGGGACAGGGCCTAAACTCTGAAAAACTGTTTTTT. This sequence encodes CASGDSSGQGLNSEKLFF.

The chain employs TRBV7-2 and TRBJ1-2; 8 bases line up with TRBD1. V shed 5 bases, J shed 8 bases, and the junction held 13 bases outside the gene matches. CDR3 size: 15 residues. Looked up from germline, CDR1 is SGHTA and CDR2 is FQGNSA. The CDR3 region has the DNA TGTGCCAGCAGCCCCAGGGCCCAGGGGGCAGGAGGCTACACCTTC. Translation gives CASSPRAQGAGGYTF.

This chain uses TRBV28 with TRBJ1-2; 8 bases line up with TRBD1. CDR1 MDHEN and CDR2 SYDVKM come from the germline V gene. The CDR3 runs 15 residues. Losses at the gene ends were 5 bases for V and 4 bases for J; bases not matched to a gene: 9. CDR3 region: CASSPPDRAGYGYTF. The CDR3 region has the DNA TGTGCCAGCAGTCCTCCGGACAGGGCGGGCTATGGCTACACCTTC.

This clone has a handful of counts. The chain links TRBV30 to TRBJ1-2; D might be TRBD1 (5 bases). V gave up 4 bases and J gave up 7 bases, with 16 bases separating them. CDR3 length equals 13 residues. Germline loops: CDR1 GTSNPN, CDR2 SVGIG (reference sequence). The CDR3 bases are TGTGCCTGGATTAGCCACAGGTCGGGTGGCTACACCTTC. Protein product: CAWISHRSGGYTF.

The rearrangement joins TRBV10-3 to TRBJ1-4; 11 nucleotides match TRBD1. The CDR3 is 16 residues long. The J segment lost 8 bases and the V segment lost 2 bases, leaving 7 bases of the junction unmatched. Germline lookup yields CDR1 ENHRY and CDR2 SYGVKD. Here the CDR3 DNA reads TGTGCCATCAGTGAGCCAGGACAGGGGGCTATAGAAAAACTGTTTTTT. It translates to CAISEPGQGAIEKLFF.

The CDR3 sequence: CATSRGGGRETQYF. CDR3 sequence (DNA): TGTGCCACCAGCAGAGGTGGGGGCCGGGAGACCCAGTACTTC. V gene TRBV15 combines with J gene TRBJ2-5, with TRBD1 as a possible D gene (6 bases). The CDR3 has 14 amino acids. Trimming removed 1 base at V and 5 bases at J, with 11 bases between. Germline V gene lookup returns CDR1 LNHNV and CDR2 YYDKDF (reference sequence).

The rearrangement joins TRBV9 to TRBJ2-1; maybe TRBD1 (6 bases). V dropped 0 bases and J dropped 9 bases, with 16 bases sitting between them. The CDR3 is made up of 15 amino acids. In germline, CDR1 is SGDLS, CDR2 YYNGEE. The CDR3 DNA reads as TGTGCCAGCAGCGTAGCGGTGTCTAGGGGGACTGAGCAGTTCTTC. Protein: CASSVAVSRGTEQFF.

V and J are TRBV4-1 and TRBJ2-5; D is perhaps TRBD2 (6 bases). The DNA end is a closer match to TRBJ2-7, so the J assignment may be wrong. The CDR3 runs to 13 residues. Germline assignment: CDR1 MGHRA and CDR2 YSYEKL. CDR3 loop: CASSPRGLYEQYF. The CDR3 bases are TGCGCCAGCAGCCCTAGGGGACTCTACGAGCAGTACTTC.

This chain joins TRBV9 and TRBJ1-2; TRBD1 might be the D (5 bases). V dropped 4 bases and J dropped 0 bases, with 19 bases sitting between them. This CDR3 is 17 amino acids long. The germline V gene has CDR1 SGDLS and CDR2 YYNGEE. The DNA of the CDR3 is TGTGCCAGCAGCCCCGAAGGAAGTAGGGGTCCTAACTATGGCTACACCTTC. It specifies CASSPEGSRGPNYGYTF. Filled out from reference TRBV9 and TRBJ1-2, the complete variable domain reads DSGVTQTPKHLITATGQRVTLRCSPRSGDLSVYWYQQSLDQGLQFLIQYYNGEERAKGNILERFSAQQFPDLHSELNLSSLELGDSALYFCASSPEGSRGPNYGYTFGSGTRLTVV.

The CDR3 coding sequence is TGTGCCAGCAGCTCCCGGGACAGGGGGCTAGGATTCCACTTT. Residues: CASSSRDRGLGFHF. V usage is TRBV7-8 and J usage is TRBJ1-6; 12 bases line up with TRBD1. The trim removed 4 bases at V and 17 bases at J, leaving 9 bases unmatched. This CDR3 is built from 14 residues. Per germline, CDR1 SGHVS and CDR2 FQNEAQ.

The chain couples TRBV11-2 to TRBJ2-1; perhaps TRBD2 as D (5 bases). Germline CDR1 and CDR2: SGHAT and FQNNGV. The CDR3 contains 12 residues. V was shortened by 4 bases and J by 10 bases, with 11 bases between the two germline ends. In DNA form, the CDR3 reads TGTGCCAGCAGCTCACGGGGAAAAGAGCAGTTCTTC. It yields the protein CASSSRGKEQFF.